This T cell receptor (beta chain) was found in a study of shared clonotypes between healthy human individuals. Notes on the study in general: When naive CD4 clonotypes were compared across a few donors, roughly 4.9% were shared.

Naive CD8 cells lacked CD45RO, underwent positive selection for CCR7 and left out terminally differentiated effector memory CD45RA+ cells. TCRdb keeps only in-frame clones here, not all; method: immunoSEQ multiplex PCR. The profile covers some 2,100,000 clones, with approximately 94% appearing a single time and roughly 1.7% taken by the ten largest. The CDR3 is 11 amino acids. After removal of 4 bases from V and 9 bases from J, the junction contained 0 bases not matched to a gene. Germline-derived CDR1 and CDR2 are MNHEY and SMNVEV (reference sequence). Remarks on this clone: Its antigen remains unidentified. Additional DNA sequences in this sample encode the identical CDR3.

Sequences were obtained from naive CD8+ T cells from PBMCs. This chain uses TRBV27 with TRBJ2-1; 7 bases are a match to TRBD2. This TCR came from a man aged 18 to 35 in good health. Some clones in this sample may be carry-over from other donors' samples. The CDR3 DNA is TGTGCCAGCAGTTCGGGGGGTGAGCAGTTCTTC. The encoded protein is CASSSGGEQFF.